The 11 T cell receptor beta chains given below trace back to one sample, sequenced in a study of blood T cell repertoires in COVID-19. The data were produced by immunoSEQ multiplex PCR, yet TCRdb's version contains in-frame clones alone and is incomplete. Of a few hundred thousand clones in the sample, 80% to 90% were seen once. Sequences were obtained from PBMCs or T cells enriched from blood (not recorded which). The source is a woman between 25 and 40 years old who had recovered from COVID-19.

The chain combines TRBV28 with TRBJ1-3; 8 positions match TRBD1. The germline gives CDR1 MDHEN, CDR2 SYDVKM. The V gene end was trimmed by 6 bases and the J gene end by 7 bases; junction bases not matched to a gene: 5. The CDR3 runs 13 residues. For the CDR3, the DNA is TGTGCCAGCAGAACGCAGGGGGCGAACACCATATATTTT. As protein: CASRTQGANTIYF.

The chain couples TRBV7-9 to TRBJ1-3; no clear D gene. This CDR3 comprises 18 residues. Deletions cut 3 bases from V and 0 bases from J, with 18 bases between. The germline gives CDR1 SEHNR, CDR2 FQNEAQ (reference sequence). For the CDR3, the DNA is TGTGCCAGCAGCTTCCCAGCGGCTCACAGCCGCTCTGGAAACACCATATATTTT. Translated: CASSFPAAHSRSGNTIYF. Combining the CDR3 with reference TRBV7-9 and TRBJ1-3 gives the whole variable domain DTGVSQNPRHKITKRGQNVTFRCDPISEHNRLYWYRQTLGQGPEFLTYFQNEAQLEKSRLLSDRFSAERPKGSFSTLEIQRTEQGDSAMYLCASSFPAAHSRSGNTIYFGEGSWLTVV.

The rearrangement uses TRBV3-1 (or the pseudogene TRBV3-2) and TRBJ1-2, with TRBD1 identical over 8 bases. Germline CDR1 is LGHDT and CDR2 is YNNKEL (reference sequence). Germline trimming cut 1 base from V and 4 bases from J; bases unmatched to any gene: 8. There are 16 residues in the CDR3. CDR3 bases: TGTGCCAGCAGCCAAGTCGGGACAGGTCTTGCCTATGGCTACACCTTC. Its protein is CASSQVGTGLAYGYTF.

This clone was observed once. The V gene is TRBV2, the J gene TRBJ2-7, with 8 bases fitting TRBD1. The CDR3 is 17 amino acids. In germline, CDR1 is SNHLY, CDR2 FYNNEI. The V and J ends lost 2 bases and 1 base, in that order; junction bases with no gene match: 10. The CDR3 DNA is TGTGCCAGCAGTGAACCGGCGGGACAGGTCACTTCCTACGAGCAGTACTTC. This translates into CASSEPAGQVTSYEQYF.

The rearrangement joins TRBV28 to TRBJ2-7, with D perhaps TRBD2 (5 bases). In germline, CDR1 is MDHEN, CDR2 SYDVKM. The CDR3 extends over 15 amino acids. The V end lost 7 bases, the J end lost 0 bases, and 16 bases lay between the germline ends. For the CDR3, the DNA is TGTGCCAGCATCCAGGAGGCGTTAAGCTCCTACGAGCAGTACTTC. The encoded protein is CASIQEALSSYEQYF.

The J gene is TRBJ2-7, the V gene TRBV6-5, with D possibly being TRBD1 (5 bases). CDR3 size: 14 residues. V shed 4 bases and J shed 1 base, with 11 bases lying between them. Germline values: CDR1 MNHEY, CDR2 SVGAGI. The CDR3 DNA is TGTGCCAGCAGTTTTACAGGTTCGTCCTACGAGCAGTACTTC. It is translated as CASSFTGSSYEQYF.

The chain employs TRBV5-8 and TRBJ2-7; 11 positions match TRBD2. The CDR3 has 18 residues. The V segment lost 3 bases and the J segment 5 bases; nucleotides outside the gene matches: 16. Germline CDR1 is SGHTS and CDR2 is YDEGEE. The CDR3 sequence is CASSSGTSGSGALDEQYF. The CDR3, as DNA: TGTGCCAGCAGCTCCGGGACTAGCGGCTCAGGGGCCCTGGACGAGCAGTACTTC. The full variable domain, completed using reference TRBV5-8 and TRBJ2-7, is EAGVTQSPTHLIKTRGQQATLRCSPISGHTSVYWYQQALGLGLQFLLWYDEGEERNRGNFPPRFSGRQFPNYSSELNVNALELEDSALYLCASSSGTSGSGALDEQYFGPGTRLTVT.

This clone was recorded once. The CDR3 reads CSVQGGNQPQHF. The CDR3 DNA reads TGCAGCGTCCAAGGGGGCAATCAGCCCCAGCATTTT. The chain employs TRBV29-1 and TRBJ1-5; weak D call: TRBD1 (5 bases). Trimming took 6 bases from V and 2 from J, leaving 8 bases between them. The V gene's germline CDR1 is SQVTM and CDR2 ANQGSEA. The CDR3 length is 12 residues.

The chain carries TRBV5-6 and TRBJ2-1; 9 positions agree with TRBD2. This CDR3 comprises 16 residues. Germline V CDR1 and CDR2: SGHDT, YYEEEE. J was trimmed by 2 bases and V by 0 bases; bases with no gene match: 3. The CDR3 sequence is CASSLGLADPYNEQFF. The CDR3 nucleotides are TGTGCCAGCAGCTTGGGACTAGCGGACCCCTACAATGAGCAGTTCTTC.

The J gene is TRBJ1-5, the V gene TRBV12-5, with D possibly TRBD1 on 5 matching bases. V dropped 1 base and J dropped 7 bases, with 14 bases sitting between them. This CDR3 spans 15 amino acids. Germline values: CDR1 LGHNT, CDR2 FRNRAP. The CDR3 DNA sequence: TGTGCTAGTGGTTTGGATACAGGACGAAGACAGCCCCAGCATTTT. The encoded protein is CASGLDTGRRQPQHF.

This chain links TRBV5-5 with TRBJ1-4; TRBD1 agrees at 11 bases. V was clipped by 4 bases and J by 6 bases; unmatched bases: 5. The germline gives CDR1 SGHKS, CDR2 YYEKEE (reference sequence). The CDR3 is 15 residues long. Written as DNA, the CDR3 is TGTGCCAGCAGCAGGGGGACAGGGGGTTATGAAAAACTGTTTTTT. Translation: CASSRGTGGYEKLFF.